This T cell receptor (beta chain) was recorded in a study of T cell changes during pregnancy in multiple sclerosis. The CDR3 sequence is 15 residues long. Trimming left V 1 base short and J 3 bases short, with 13 bases between. Germline CDR1 SGHRS, CDR2 YFSETQ. The repertoire was sequenced with immunoSEQ multiplex PCR; TCRdb's copy has only in-frame clones and lacks some. This sample has some 81,000 clones, with roughly 91% found just once. The sequence was obtained from a female donor in good health, enrolled as a control in a pregnancy study. The sample in question was peripheral blood, obtained after pregnancy. The chain has TRBV5-1 and TRBJ1-1; no firm D call. CDR3 region: CASSLFGNMDTEAFF. The CDR3 bases are TGCGCCAGCAGCTTGTTCGGGAATATGGACACTGAAGCTTTCTTT.